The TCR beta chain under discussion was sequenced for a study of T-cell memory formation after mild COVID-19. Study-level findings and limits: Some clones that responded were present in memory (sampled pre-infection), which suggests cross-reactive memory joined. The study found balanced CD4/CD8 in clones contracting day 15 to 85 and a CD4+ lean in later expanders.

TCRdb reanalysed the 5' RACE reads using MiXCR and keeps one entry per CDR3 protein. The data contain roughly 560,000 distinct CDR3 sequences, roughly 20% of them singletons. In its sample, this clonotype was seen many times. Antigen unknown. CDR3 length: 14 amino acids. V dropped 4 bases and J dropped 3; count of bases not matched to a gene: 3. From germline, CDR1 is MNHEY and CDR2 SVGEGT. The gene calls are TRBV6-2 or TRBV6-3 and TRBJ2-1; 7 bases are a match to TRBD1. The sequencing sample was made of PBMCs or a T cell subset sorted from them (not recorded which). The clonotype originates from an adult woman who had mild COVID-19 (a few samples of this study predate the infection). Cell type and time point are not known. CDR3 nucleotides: TGTGCCAGCAGTTTCAGGGGGAACTACAATGAGCAGTTCTTC. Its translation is CASSFRGNYNEQFF.